This T cell receptor (beta chain) appears in the sequencing data of a study of OX40 agonist ivuxolimab in advanced cancers. Libraries were prepared by immunoSEQ multiplex PCR; TCRdb keeps only in-frame clonotypes and omits some of them. The data contain approximately 100,000 clones, about nine tenths of them seen just once; the ten biggest clones take up approximately 0.34%. Findings of the study overall: Nonresponders, in some cases, also had low normalized T-cell clonal expansion.

A word on this clone: What it recognizes is unknown.

The CDR3 is 14 amino acids. Unmatched junction bases numbered 2, after V lost 4 bases and J lost 1 base. Germline CDR1 KGHSH, CDR2 LQKENI. The TCR comes from an adult with an advanced solid tumor such as melanoma, head and neck, liver or kidney cancer. Sequences were derived from CD4+ or CD8+ T cells sorted from blood, sampled in a trial of the OX40 agonist ivuxolimab. V gene TRBV18 combines with J gene TRBJ2-7; 9 positions agree with TRBD1. CDR3 nucleotides: TGTGCCAGCTCACGGGACAGGGTTTCCTACGAGCAGTACTTC. Amino acid sequence: CASSRDRVSYEQYF.